This TCR beta chain emerged from a study of T cell responses to AZD1222 COVID-19 vaccine (dated by TCRdb to 2020 to 2022). Study-level background: AZD1222 recipients with second doses at about 4 weeks or about 12 weeks were pooled, because spike-specific TCR depth and breadth did not differ between schedules. TCR sequencing covered fewer than 250 trial participants: approximately 200 given two doses of AZD1222 and 26 given two doses of MenACWY control vaccine. Trial participants were enrolled by age into 18-55, 56-69 and 70-plus year subgroups, with around 140, 26 and 57 TCR-sequenced participants respectively.

As for this clone: The antigen this receptor binds is unknown. No much larger clonotype is one base removed from it; base qualities were not supplied.

The study at large found these results: A significant rise in spike-specific TCR breadth and depth was observed after two AZD1222 doses relative to day 0 and relative to MenACWY recipients. Conclusions about previously exposed vaccinees are limited, since just six AZD1222 recipients were seropositive for SARS-CoV-2 at baseline. CD4 TCRs associated with the vaccine covered the entire spike protein, and the dominant responses were in regions 160-218 and 743-854. Reportedly, almost half of the unique spike-specific TCRs recognized epitopes lying outside the regions that are mutated in the B.1.351 and B.1.1.7 variants. The 56-69-year group was small, and its depth increase did not reach significance, likely because of low power. Most participants were white British and females outnumbered males, and the authors suggested that clonal diversity may have been underestimated. Because no day 14 peak-response samples were available, repertoires were characterized only after the peak T cell response.

What the time point label conveys for this sample: baseline before first vaccination. Vaccinee samples were obtained from the UK trials COV001 and COV002, which included a single-blind randomized controlled phase 2/3 trial of AZD1222 (ChAdOx1 nCoV-19) in healthy adults. For TCRbeta chain sequencing, PBMC samples from trial participants were taken at day 0 and at day 28 after the second dose. The CDR3 regions of human TCRbeta chains were subjected to immunosequencing. Processing in the source paper ran as follows. Repertoire TCRs were checked for matches against a reference library of SARS-CoV-2-specific TCRs that had been generated using the MIRA antigen-specificity platform. Breadth was defined as the fraction of unique TCRs that were SARS-CoV-2-associated, and depth was defined as the fraction of total T cells that were SARS-CoV-2-associated. Using the MIRA data, each spike-specific TCR was assigned both to the spike region to which the TCR was reactive and to a CD4 or CD8 class. Log10-transformed breadth and depth values were compared by one-way ANOVA with Sidak's multiple comparisons tests. This immuneACCESS table, as held by TCRdb, lists in-frame sequences with V and J called but not all clones. Of the missing ones, under half trace to an unresolved V gene in checked studies; the others have no known cause. That table gives V, J and clone size, and the DNA gave D and trimming. In all, the sample holds about 110,000 clones, and about 86% of those were seen once. About 3.5% of the sample is held by the ten biggest clonotypes.

From cysteine to phenylalanine, the CDR3 is 13 amino acids long. Only the CDR3 part of the read is kept: 39 bases, read in frame from the first base. CDR1 is given as LGHNT and CDR2 as FRNRAP, both from the germline V gene. Cut back by 2 bases and 7 bases, the V and J ends lie 9 bases apart. Sequencing was performed on peripheral blood, taken on day 0 of AZD1222 vaccination. The chain links TRBV12-5 with TRBJ1-5; the D gene is not confidently resolved. This receptor was taken from an adult in good health. The DNA sequence follows: TGTGCTAGTGGTTTGACGTTGGACCAGCCCCAGCATTTT. Its translation is CASGLTLDQPQHF.